These T cell receptor beta chains were read from a single sample in a study of cytomegalovirus exposure and HLA in healthy donors. Sequencing was performed with immunoSEQ multiplex PCR; in TCRdb, only in-frame clones are kept and a portion is missing. Among about 56,000 clones listed, roughly 87% were seen once. The sequencing input was PBMCs. All receptors derive from a woman aged 18-29 years in good health and CMV-seronegative. Each CDR3 is given with its conserved first and last residue. D genes are given only for firm matches. Size values are once, few and many counts, or a class for expanded clones, and some rows have none.

V gene	D gene	J gene	clone size	CDR3 DNA	CDR3 protein
TRBV11-2	TRBD2	TRBJ2-2	.	TGTGCCAGCATCCCCTCTCTGTGGACTAGTTCGTACACCGGGGAGCTGTTTTTT	CASIPSLWTSSYTGELFF
TRBV30	.	TRBJ2-1	.	TGTGCCTGCGGAAGCGCCCACAATGAGCAGTTCTTC	CACGSAHNEQFF
TRBV6-6	.	TRBJ2-3	.	TGTGCCAGCATGGGGCAGATCACAGATACGCAGTATTTT	CASMGQITDTQYF
TRBV5-8	TRBD1	TRBJ1-1	few	TGTGCCAGCAGCTTGGCCGGGACAGCCAAAGCTTTCTTT	CASSLAGTAKAFF
TRBV5-6	.	TRBJ2-7	.	TGTGCCAGCAGCATCGGGACCTACGAGCAGTACTTC	CASSIGTYEQYF
TRBV7-6	.	TRBJ2-5	.	TGTGCCAGCAGCTTAACAGCGGCCCAAGAGACCCAGTACTTC	CASSLTAAQETQYF
TRBV4-3	.	TRBJ2-7	.	TGCGCCAGCAGCCAAGATTTTAGCGCCACCTACGAGCAGTACTTC	CASSQDFSATYEQYF
TRBV4-1	.	TRBJ2-7	.	TGCGCCAGCAGCCCCCGGACAAACTACGAGCAGTACTTC	CASSPRTNYEQYF
TRBV19	TRBD2	TRBJ2-1	.	TGTGCCAGTAGTTCGCTAGCGGGGTACAATGAGCAGTTCTTC	CASSSLAGYNEQFF
TRBV5-6	TRBD1	TRBJ2-7	.	TGTGCCAGCACCAAGACAGGGGACGCGGACGAGCAGTACTTC	CASTKTGDADEQYF
TRBV7-9	TRBD1	TRBJ2-2	.	TGTGCCAGCAGCAAGGCCGGGACAGGGACCACCGGGGAGCTGTTTTTT	CASSKAGTGTTGELFF
TRBV29-1	.	TRBJ1-2	.	TGCAGCGTACCCCTTCGGGGAAGCGACTATGGCTACACCTTC	CSVPLRGSDYGYTF
TRBV30	.	TRBJ2-2	.	TGTGCCTGGAGTGTACAGGGATCCGGGGAGCTGTTTTTT	CAWSVQGSGELFF
TRBV13	TRBD2	TRBJ2-5	.	TGTGCCAGCAGCATGGGGACTAGCTCGGAAGAGACCCAGTACTTC	CASSMGTSSEETQYF
TRBV10-2	.	TRBJ1-1	.	TGCGCCAGCAGTGAGTCCAGGGCCCAGGAAGCTTTCTTT	CASSESRAQEAFF
TRBV9	TRBD2	TRBJ2-3	.	TGTGCCAGCAGCGTATGGGAGGGAAGCACAGATACGCAGTATTTT	CASSVWEGSTDTQYF
TRBV27	.	TRBJ2-2	few	TGTGCCAGCAGTCCCTATGTATCCGGGGAGCTGTTTTTT	CASSPYVSGELFF
TRBV6-6	.	TRBJ2-3	.	TGTGCCAGCAGTTTTTGGGCGGGAAGGGGCACAGATACGCAGTATTTT	CASSFWAGRGTDTQYF
TRBV9	TRBD2	TRBJ2-3	.	TGTGCCAGCAGCGCCCTAGCGGGGGGGGGAGATACGCAGTATTTT	CASSALAGGGDTQYF
TRBV20-1	TRBD2	TRBJ2-7	.	TGCAGTGCTAGATTAGCGGGCGAGCAGTACTTC	CSARLAGEQYF
TRBV7-8	.	TRBJ2-2	.	TGTGCCAGCAGCCCCTGGGGACTGAACACCGGGGAGCTGTTTTTT	CASSPWGLNTGELFF
TRBV7-2	.	TRBJ2-5	.	TGTGCCAGCAGCTCATTGACAGAACAAGAGACCCAGTACTTC	CASSSLTEQETQYF